A single TCR beta chain is shown here with its context. This entry comes from a study of PD-1 blockade in classical Hodgkin lymphoma. Time point given: cycle 4 day 1 (C4D1), after 6 weeks of nivolumab. Relapses following autologous stem cell transplantation were seen in all patients, with brentuximab vedotin exposure varying. Trimming took off 0 bases at V and 6 bases at J, with 8 bases between the two ends. The CDR3 is 14 amino acids. The germline V gene has CDR1 MGHDK and CDR2 SYGVNS. The table came from immunoSEQ multiplex PCR; TCRdb's copy has only in-frame clones and leaves some out. The table includes more than 95,000 clones, approximately 89% detected once.

Here the sequenced sample was peripheral blood mononuclear cells (PBMCs), taken before the fourth cycle of nivolumab. The V gene is TRBV25-1, the J gene TRBJ1-4; the D is unclear. The sequence was collected from a human donor with classical Hodgkin lymphoma. CDR3 residues: CASSEYVTDEKLFF. Here the CDR3 DNA reads TGTGCCAGCAGTGAATATGTAACCGATGAAAAACTGTTTTTT.